Listed below are T cell receptor beta chains from one sample, sequenced in a study of shared clonotypes between healthy human individuals. Clones were sequenced by immunoSEQ multiplex PCR, and TCRdb holds only the in-frame ones, with some missing. The sample lists about 820,000 clones; roughly 92% were seen once. Material for sequencing was naive CD8+ T cells sorted from blood. The source of these receptors is a man aged 25 to 40 in good health. CDR3s include the opening cysteine and the closing phenylalanine or tryptophan. D genes are given only for firm matches. Size is omitted from some rows. Given values are once, few, many or a class for expanded clones.

>TRBV7-8|-|-|TRBJ2-7
CASSLLSSSYEQYF
TGTGCCAGCAGCCTTTTAAGCAGCTCCTACGAGCAGTACTTC
>TRBV14|-|-|TRBJ1-5
CASSQVRREAIDRQPQHF
TGTGCCAGCAGCCAAGTAAGACGAGAGGCGATCGATAGGCAGCCCCAGCATTTT
>TRBV9|TRBD2|-|TRBJ2-2
CASRESGRGTGELFF
TGTGCCAGCCGAGAGAGCGGGAGGGGAACCGGGGAGCTGTTTTTT
>TRBV11-3|-|-|TRBJ2-6
CASSPSSPVGRKAGANVLTF
TGTGCCAGCAGCCCAAGCAGCCCAGTTGGACGAAAAGCTGGGGCCAACGTCCTGACTTTC
>TRBV27|-|-|TRBJ2-7
CASSLASSGEQYF
TGTGCCAGCAGCTTGGCCTCTTCCGGCGAGCAGTACTTC
>TRBV4-3|-|-|TRBJ2-7
CASSQEGRSYEQYF
TGCGCCAGCAGCCAAGAAGGACGCTCCTACGAGCAGTACTTC
>TRBV7-9|TRBD1|-|TRBJ1-2
CASSPTTGGHYGYTF
TGTGCCAGCAGCCCGACGACAGGGGGACACTATGGCTACACCTTC
>TRBV28|-|-|TRBJ1-2
CASSPRVTYGYTF
TGTGCCAGCAGTCCCAGGGTGACCTATGGCTACACCTTC
>TRBV19|-|once|TRBJ1-5
CASSIDLTFLAQPQHF
TGTGCCAGTAGTATAGACTTGACGTTCCTTGCTCAGCCCCAGCATTTT
>TRBV27|TRBD2|-|TRBJ2-3
CASRTWAGGPPISTDTQYF
TGTGCCAGCAGAACCTGGGCGGGAGGACCACCTATTAGCACAGATACGCAGTATTTT
>TRBV7-8|TRBD2|-|TRBJ2-1
CASSPYGLAGVDEQFF
TGTGCCAGCAGCCCGTATGGACTAGCGGGAGTCGATGAGCAGTTCTTC
>TRBV2|-|-|TRBJ2-1
CASSDLISGKLGSYNEQFF
TGTGCCAGCAGTGACTTGATTAGCGGAAAACTCGGCTCCTACAATGAGCAGTTCTTC
>TRBV6-4|TRBD2|-|TRBJ2-3
CASSDAGGTDTQYF
TGTGCCAGCAGTGACGCGGGAGGCACAGATACGCAGTATTTT
>TRBV6-1|TRBD1|-|TRBJ1-2
CASSEALTGRNASGYTF
TGTGCCAGCAGTGAAGCGCTGACAGGGAGAAATGCCAGTGGCTACACCTTC
>TRBV9|-|once|TRBJ2-2
CASKEGGTGELFF
TGTGCCAGCAAGGAGGGGGGCACCGGGGAGCTGTTTTTT
>TRBV19|-|once|TRBJ2-1
CASSILPARYNEQFF
TGTGCCAGTAGTATTTTACCTGCGAGGTACAATGAGCAGTTCTTC
>TRBV7-9|TRBD1|-|TRBJ2-7
CASSLLVRQGIEEQYF
TGTGCCAGCAGCTTACTTGTGCGACAGGGGATTGAGGAGCAGTACTTC
>TRBV7-6|-|-|TRBJ2-1
CASSLRQGYYNEQFF
TGTGCCAGCAGCTTACGCCAGGGGTACTACAATGAGCAGTTCTTC
>TRBV5-1|TRBD2|-|TRBJ2-7
CASSPLAGAYEQYF
TGCGCCAGCAGCCCATTAGCGGGAGCGTACGAGCAGTACTTC
>TRBV27|TRBD1|-|TRBJ2-7
CASSPWGQLSPYEQYF
TGTGCCAGCAGTCCCTGGGGACAGCTTAGCCCCTACGAGCAGTACTTC
>TRBV9|-|-|TRBJ2-1
CASSVIQGTPYNEQFF
TGTGCCAGCAGCGTAATCCAGGGGACCCCCTACAATGAGCAGTTCTTC
>TRBV28|-|-|TRBJ2-1
CASSLPQRPVDKGQFF
TGTGCCAGCAGTTTGCCCCAGCGGCCTGTTGACAAGGGGCAGTTCTTC
>TRBV4-1|-|-|TRBJ1-5
CASSQAGGDGNQPQHF
TGCGCCAGCAGCCAAGCCGGGGGCGACGGCAATCAGCCCCAGCATTTT
>TRBV9|-|-|TRBJ2-7
CASSVGGGLYEQYF
TGTGCCAGCAGCGTAGGTGGAGGTCTCTACGAGCAGTACTTC
>TRBV19|-|-|TRBJ1-5
CASSIGRVRGNSNQPQHF
TGTGCCAGTAGTATCGGAAGAGTAAGAGGGAATAGCAATCAGCCCCAGCATTTT
>TRBV11-2|TRBD2|-|TRBJ2-1
CASTFGGIGEVKIYNEQFF
TGTGCCAGCACCTTCGGGGGGATTGGGGAGGTGAAAATTTACAATGAGCAGTTCTTC
>TRBV5-6|-|-|TRBJ2-1
CASSLASPGNEQFF
TGTGCCAGCAGCTTGGCTAGCCCTGGCAATGAGCAGTTCTTC
>TRBV27|-|-|TRBJ2-2
CASSSTQVGNTGELFF
TGTGCCAGCAGCTCCACACAGGTCGGAAACACCGGGGAGCTGTTTTTT
>TRBV27|TRBD2|-|TRBJ2-3
CASGPGGGLSTDTQYF
TGTGCCAGCGGCCCGGGGGGGGGTCTGAGCACAGATACGCAGTATTTT